Sequencing of this T cell receptor (beta chain) was carried out in a study of Ad26.COV2.S vaccination and SARS-CoV-2 variants. Study-level information: The vaccine Ad26.COV2.S was put into the muscle once, or twice with 56 days between. Study-wide results and limits: Breadth of non-spike TCRs did not differ between vaccinees and placebo recipients.

The data were produced by immunoSEQ multiplex PCR, yet TCRdb's version contains in-frame clones alone and is incomplete. Among nearly 400,000 clones listed, about 89% were seen once. Comments on this clone: Its antigen is as yet unknown.

After removal of 7 bases from V and 4 bases from J, the junction contained 3 bases not matched to a gene. Germline values: CDR1 MNHEY, CDR2 SVGAGI. This CDR3 spans 14 amino acids. Sample treatment: roughly 18 received Ad26.COV2.S at low or high dose, single or two shots; five or six received placebo; per-sample allocation not given. Sampling occurred on day 63 after the first vaccine or placebo injection. The chain carries TRBV6-5 and TRBJ2-7, with 14 bases that match TRBD2. This clonotype originated in a person between 18 and 60 years old who received the Ad26.COV2.S COVID-19 vaccine or a placebo. Specimen: peripheral blood, collected in a trial of Ad26.COV2.S vaccine versus placebo. CDR3 bases: TGTGCCAGCACGGGGACTAGCGGGAGATACGAGCAGTACTTC. Translating it yields CASTGTSGRYEQYF.